This TCR beta chain was observed in a study of T cells in Graves' hyperthyroidism and ophthalmopathy. What was amplified from RNA transcripts were TCR beta CDR3 regions. HTBI primers were used for first-round RT-PCR of the TCR CDR3. Each CDR3 protein gets one entry after TCRdb re-called the multiplex PCR reads with MiXCR. Of 360,000 or so distinct CDR3 sequences listed, around a sixth are singletons. The CDR3 consists of 13 residues. Germline CDR1 is MGHRA and CDR2 is YSYEKL. Note on this clonotype: Compared with germline, one end of the junction differs, possibly owing to a read error.

The chain couples TRBV4-1 to TRBJ2-2; maybe TRBD2 (5 bases). This clonotype originated in a woman aged 40 to 49 with Graves' ophthalmopathy. Sequenced: blood. CDR3 loop: CASKWEGTGELLF. CDR3 in DNA: TGCGCCAGCAAGTGGGAAGGAACCGGGGAGCTGCTTTTT.